What follows are 19 T cell receptor beta chains derived from one specimen sequenced in a study of human T cells and chemical hapten exposure. Using its own MiXCR run on the RACE reads, TCRdb lists one record per CDR3 protein. The sample contains over 100,000 distinct CDR3 sequences, over 9% of which appear only once. Time point noted: patch test 3, about 24 weeks after DPC sensitization. Indicated treatment: therapeutic diphenylcyclopropenone sensitization with weekly scalp DPC. The source was whole blood, collected in connection with sensitization to the hapten diphenylcyclopropenone (DPC). The source is a woman aged 50 to 60 with alopecia areata. Some clones in this sample may be carry-over from other donors' samples.

This clonotype was recorded a few times. The chain joins TRBV29-1 to TRBJ2-1, with 8 bases matching TRBD2. Trimming at V came to 3 bases and at J to 7 bases, leaving 2 bases not matched to a gene. Germline CDR1 SQVTM, CDR2 ANQGSEA. The CDR3 is 12 amino acids. CDR3 coding DNA: TGCAGCGTTGACCAGCGGGAGAATGAGCAGTTCTTC. Residues: CSVDQRENEQFF.

The rearrangement links TRBV12-3 or TRBV12-4 to TRBJ1-1; no definite D call. V was cut by 0 bases and J by 0 bases, with 5 bases left in between. This CDR3 is 14 amino acids long. This CDR3 reads CASSLASMNTEAFF. CDR3 coding DNA: TGTGCCAGCAGTTTAGCAAGTATGAACACTGAAGCTTTCTTT.

A few counts support this clonotype. The chain is built from TRBV6-1 and TRBJ1-5; TRBD1 matches 11 bases. The J segment lost 7 bases and the V segment lost 5 bases, leaving 7 bases of the junction unmatched. CDR3 length equals 15 residues. From germline, CDR1 is MNHNS and CDR2 SASEGT. The CDR3 DNA is TGTGCCAGCAGTCCCGGGACAGGGGGATTCCAGCCCCAGCATTTT. The encoded protein is CASSPGTGGFQPQHF.

A few counts support this clonotype. The J gene is TRBJ1-4, the V gene TRBV20-1, with 7 bases matching TRBD1. Trimming took 6 bases from V and 5 from J; bases not matched to a gene: 6. The germline V gene encodes CDR1 DFQATT and CDR2 SNEGSKA (reference sequence). This CDR3 has 13 residues. The CDR3 is CSARGQKNEKLFF. CDR3 DNA sequence: TGCAGTGCCCGGGGACAGAAAAATGAAAAACTGTTTTTT.

There are a few counts of this clonotype. The V and J genes are TRBV28 and TRBJ1-5; D is uncertain. There are 12 residues in the CDR3. Germline CDR1 is MDHEN and CDR2 is SYDVKM. With 0 bases removed from V and 7 bases from J, the gap between germline ends came to 4 bases. CDR3: CASSLWGQPQHF. The CDR3 DNA reads as TGTGCCAGCAGTTTATGGGGGCAGCCCCAGCATTTT. Together with reference TRBV28 and TRBJ1-5, the CDR3 gives the full variable domain: DVKVTQSSRYLVKRTGEKVFLECVQDMDHENMFWYRQDPGLGLRLIYFSYDVKMKEKGDIPEGYSVSREKKERFSLILESASTNQTSMYLCASSLWGQPQHFGDGTRLSIL.

This clonotype was found many times. The CDR3 spells CASTNRAGVGEQYF. DNA for the CDR3: TGTGCCAGCACCAACCGGGCCGGGGTCGGCGAGCAGTACTTC. The rearrangement links TRBV6-5 to TRBJ2-7; perhaps TRBD2 as D (5 bases). The germline gives CDR1 MNHEY, CDR2 SVGAGI. CDR3 size: 14 residues. The V and J ends lost 7 bases and 6 bases respectively, with 19 bases between them.

The table lists this clonotype with a few counts. The V gene is TRBV12-3 or TRBV12-4, the J gene TRBJ2-3; the match to TRBD2 covers 9 bases. This CDR3 has 15 amino acids. J was trimmed by 3 bases and V by 6 bases; bases with no gene match: 7. The CDR3 region has the DNA TGTGCCAGCAGCCGTAGCGGGAGAGAAACAGATACGCAGTATTTT. Its protein product is CASSRSGRETDTQYF.

This clonotype was observed a handful of times. This chain joins TRBV6-6 and TRBJ2-6, with D tentatively TRBD1 or TRBD2 (6 bases each). The CDR3 extends over 16 amino acids. CDR1 MNHNY and CDR2 SVGAGI come from the germline V gene (reference sequence). The V and J ends lost 7 bases and 2 bases respectively, with 15 bases between them. DNA of the CDR3: TGTGCCAGCACCGCAGTGGGGGGCCCTGGGGCCAACGTCCTGACTTTC. Residues: CASTAVGGPGANVLTF.

This clonotype has a handful of counts. The chain is built from TRBV5-6 and TRBJ2-7; 7 nucleotides line up with TRBD2. CDR1 is SGHDT, CDR2 YYEEEE, per germline. The V segment lost 3 bases and the J segment 4 bases; nucleotides outside the gene matches: 10. There are 15 residues in the CDR3. The CDR3 here is CASSSAGRGEYEQYF. The CDR3 bases are TGTGCCAGCAGCTCCGCGGGACGGGGGGAATACGAGCAGTACTTC.

This clonotype has more than one count but fewer than ten. J is TRBJ2-7 and V is TRBV27, with TRBD1 identical over 9 bases. V lost 8 bases to trimming and J lost 6 bases; unmatched junction nucleotides: 5. Per germline, CDR1 MNHEY and CDR2 SMNVEV (reference sequence). This CDR3 comprises 12 residues. CDR3 protein: CASRTGAVEQYF. DNA for the CDR3: TGTGCCAGCCGGACAGGGGCGGTCGAGCAGTACTTC.

There are a few counts of this clonotype. Here the CDR3 DNA reads TGTGCCAGCAGTTCCTTATACCACAGTGACTCTGGAAACACCATATATTTT. As protein: CASSSLYHSDSGNTIYF. The chain combines TRBV12-3 or TRBV12-4 with TRBJ1-3; D is unclear. Trimming took 4 bases from V and 0 from J, leaving 16 bases between them. The CDR3 has 17 residues.

This chain uses TRBV3-1 with TRBJ1-2; 9 bases are a match to TRBD1. V lost 2 bases to trimming and J lost 8 bases; unmatched junction nucleotides: 9. The CDR3 is 15 residues long. Germline V gene data show CDR1 as LGHDT and CDR2 as YNNKEL (reference sequence). CDR3 in DNA: TGTGCCAGCAGCCAAAGAGAGGACAGGGGCCGGGGCTACACCTTC. Translating it yields CASSQREDRGRGYTF.

This clonotype has a handful of counts. This chain uses TRBV29-1 with TRBJ2-2, with 7 bases lining up with TRBD1. The CDR3 is 12 residues long. Per germline, CDR1 SQVTM and CDR2 ANQGSEA. V lost 7 bases to trimming and J lost 5 bases; unmatched junction nucleotides: 4. The CDR3 DNA follows: TGCAGCGCACAACAGGGGACCGGGGAGCTGTTTTTT. Translated: CSAQQGTGELFF.

This clonotype was observed a few times. The CDR3 protein is CASSYWSGDYGYTF. CDR3 DNA: TGTGCCAGCAGTTACTGGAGTGGGGACTATGGCTACACCTTC. The chain uses TRBV6-5 and TRBJ1-2; D is ambiguous. Trimming stripped 1 base from V and 3 bases from J, with 9 bases between. Germline values: CDR1 MNHEY, CDR2 SVGAGI. The CDR3 runs to 14 residues.

The chain employs TRBV29-1 and TRBJ2-3; perhaps D is TRBD1 or TRBD2 (5 bases each). Trimming pared 6 bases from V and 6 bases from J, leaving 13 bases between. CDR1 is SQVTM, CDR2 ANQGSEA, per germline. The CDR3 sequence is 12 residues long. The CDR3 protein is CSVDGGMDTQYF. The CDR3 nucleotides read TGCAGCGTGGATGGGGGTATGGATACGCAGTATTTT.

This clonotype was seen at least ten times. The V call is TRBV20-1, the J call TRBJ2-7; TRBD1 agrees at 11 bases. V trimming: 4 bases; J trimming: 6 bases; junction bases outside the gene matches: 5. CDR3 length: 13 amino acids. Germline CDR1 is DFQATT and CDR2 is SNEGSKA (reference sequence). The CDR3 protein is CSAIWTGGVEQYF. CDR3 in DNA: TGCAGTGCTATATGGACAGGGGGCGTCGAGCAGTACTTC.

The V gene is TRBV5-1, the J gene TRBJ1-6, with D unclear. Germline V gene lookup returns CDR1 SGHRS and CDR2 YFSETQ. The length of the CDR3 is 15 residues. Trimming pared 4 bases from V and 10 bases from J, leaving 18 bases between. The CDR3 DNA is TGCGCCAGCAGCAGAGACCCTCGGGCCGACTCACCCCTCCACTTT. Amino acids: CASSRDPRADSPLHF.

This clonotype was counted between two and nine times. J is TRBJ1-2 and V is TRBV6-1, with TRBD1 as a possible D gene (5 bases). CDR1 is MNHNS, CDR2 SASEGT, per germline. There are 16 residues in the CDR3. V gave up 2 bases and J gave up 5 bases, with 18 bases separating them. The CDR3 loop is CASSESPTPGPYGYTF. CDR3 nucleotides: TGTGCCAGCAGTGAATCACCAACACCGGGGCCTTATGGCTACACCTTC.

The chain employs TRBV12-3 or TRBV12-4 and TRBJ1-5; the match to TRBD1 covers 7 bases. CDR3 size: 14 residues. Trimming took 5 bases from V and 4 from J; bases not matched to a gene: 5. The CDR3 nucleotides are TGTGCCAGCAGTGATACAGGGGTTAATCAGCCCCAGCATTTT. This encodes CASSDTGVNQPQHF.